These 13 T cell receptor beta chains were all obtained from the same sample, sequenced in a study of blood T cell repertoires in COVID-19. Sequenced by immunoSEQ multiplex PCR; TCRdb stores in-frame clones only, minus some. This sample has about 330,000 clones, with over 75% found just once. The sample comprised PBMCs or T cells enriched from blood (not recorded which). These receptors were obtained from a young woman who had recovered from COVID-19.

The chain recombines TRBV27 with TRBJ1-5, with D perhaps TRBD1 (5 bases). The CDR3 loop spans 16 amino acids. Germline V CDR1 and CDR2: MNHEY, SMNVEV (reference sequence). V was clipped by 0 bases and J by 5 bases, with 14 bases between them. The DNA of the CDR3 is TGTGCCAGCAGTTTATCGAGTCGGGGGAAGGATCAGCCCCAGCATTTT. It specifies CASSLSSRGKDQPQHF.

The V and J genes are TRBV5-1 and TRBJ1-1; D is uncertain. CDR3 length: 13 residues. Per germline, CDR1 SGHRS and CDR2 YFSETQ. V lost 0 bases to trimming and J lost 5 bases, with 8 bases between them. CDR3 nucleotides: TGCGCCAGCAGCTTGGAAACGGGGACTGAAGCTTTCTTT. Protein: CASSLETGTEAFF.

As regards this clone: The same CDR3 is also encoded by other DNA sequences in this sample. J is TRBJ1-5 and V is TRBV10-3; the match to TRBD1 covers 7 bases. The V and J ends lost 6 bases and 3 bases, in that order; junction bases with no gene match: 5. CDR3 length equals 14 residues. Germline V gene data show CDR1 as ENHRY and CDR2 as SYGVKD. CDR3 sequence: CAISTGDPNQPQHF. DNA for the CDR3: TGTGCCATCAGCACAGGGGACCCCAATCAGCCCCAGCATTTT.

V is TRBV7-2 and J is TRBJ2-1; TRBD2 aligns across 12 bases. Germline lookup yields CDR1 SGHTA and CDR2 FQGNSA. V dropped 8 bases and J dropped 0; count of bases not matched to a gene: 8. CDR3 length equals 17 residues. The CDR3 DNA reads TGTGCCAGCGGACTCCGACTAGCGGGGGCCTCCTACAATGAGCAGTTCTTC. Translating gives CASGLRLAGASYNEQFF.

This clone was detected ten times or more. CDR3: CASVQDYSGNTIYF. CDR3 bases: TGTGCCAGCGTTCAGGACTACTCTGGAAACACCATATATTTT. V gene TRBV7-9 combines with J gene TRBJ1-3; D is uncertain. The CDR3 has 14 residues. V was pared by 8 bases and J by 0 bases, with 11 bases between. Germline assignment: CDR1 SEHNR and CDR2 FQNEAQ (reference sequence).

DNA of the CDR3: TGTGCCAGCAGTCCCGACAGGGTCTCTGGAAACACCATATATTTT. This gives the protein CASSPDRVSGNTIYF. The chain uses TRBV6-5 and TRBJ1-3; TRBD1 matches at 7 bases. V gave up 5 bases and J gave up 0 bases; unmatched junction bases: 4. CDR3 length: 15 amino acids. CDR1 MNHEY and CDR2 SVGAGI come from the germline V gene.

CDR3 region: CASSLTTGSMYGYTF. Here the CDR3 DNA reads TGTGCCAGCAGCCTTACGACAGGGAGCATGTATGGCTACACCTTC. V and J are TRBV7-9 and TRBJ1-2; the match to TRBD1 covers 7 bases. The length of the CDR3 is 15 residues. Germline CDR1 and CDR2: SEHNR and FQNEAQ (reference sequence). V trimming: 5 bases; J trimming: 5 bases; junction bases outside the gene matches: 11.

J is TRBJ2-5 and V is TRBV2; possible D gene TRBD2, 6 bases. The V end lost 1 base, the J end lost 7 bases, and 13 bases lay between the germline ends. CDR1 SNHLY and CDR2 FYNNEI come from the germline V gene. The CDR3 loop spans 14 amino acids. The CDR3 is CASSEGTTIGTQYF. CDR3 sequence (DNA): TGTGCCAGCAGTGAAGGGACTACCATCGGGACCCAGTACTTC. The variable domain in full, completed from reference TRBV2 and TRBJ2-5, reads EPEVTQTPSHQVTQMGQEVILRCVPISNHLYFYWYRQILGQKVEFLVSFYNNEISEKSEIFDDQFSVERPDGSNFTLKIRSTKLEDSAMYFCASSEGTTIGTQYFGPGTRLLVL.

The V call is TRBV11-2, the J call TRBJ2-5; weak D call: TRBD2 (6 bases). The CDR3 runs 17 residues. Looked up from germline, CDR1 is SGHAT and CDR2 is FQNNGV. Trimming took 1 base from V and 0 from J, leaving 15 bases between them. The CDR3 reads CASSLVWGDSYQETQYF. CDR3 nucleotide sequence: TGTGCCAGCAGCTTAGTATGGGGGGATTCGTACCAAGAGACCCAGTACTTC.

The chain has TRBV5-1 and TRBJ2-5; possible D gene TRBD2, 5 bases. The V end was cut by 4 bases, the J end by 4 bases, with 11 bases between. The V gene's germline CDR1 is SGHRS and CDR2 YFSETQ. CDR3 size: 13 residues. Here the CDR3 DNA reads TGCGCCAGCAGCCCCGGACTGCTAGAGACCCAGTACTTC. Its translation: CASSPGLLETQYF.

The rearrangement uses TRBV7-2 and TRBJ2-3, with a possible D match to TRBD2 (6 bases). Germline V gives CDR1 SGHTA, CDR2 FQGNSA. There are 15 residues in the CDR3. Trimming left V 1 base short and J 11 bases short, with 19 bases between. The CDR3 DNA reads TGTGCCAGCAGCTTAGACGTCGGGGACTCCAGATTGCAGTATTTT. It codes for CASSLDVGDSRLQYF.

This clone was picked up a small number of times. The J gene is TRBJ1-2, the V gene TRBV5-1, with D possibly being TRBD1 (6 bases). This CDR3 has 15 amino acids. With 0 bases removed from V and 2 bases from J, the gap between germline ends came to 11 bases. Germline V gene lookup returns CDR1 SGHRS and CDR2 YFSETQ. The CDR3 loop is CASSLGPGQNYGYTF. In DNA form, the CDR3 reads TGCGCCAGCAGCTTGGGCCCCGGACAGAACTATGGCTACACCTTC.

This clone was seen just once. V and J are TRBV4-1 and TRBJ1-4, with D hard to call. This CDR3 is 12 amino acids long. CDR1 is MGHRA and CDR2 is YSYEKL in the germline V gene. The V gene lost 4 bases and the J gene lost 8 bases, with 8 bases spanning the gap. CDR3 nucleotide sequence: TGCGCCAGCAGCCGACATCGCGAAAAACTGTTTTTT. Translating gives CASSRHREKLFF.